These T cell receptor beta chains were read from a single sample in a study of shared clonotypes between healthy human individuals. Sequencing used immunoSEQ multiplex PCR; TCRdb keeps in-frame clones, though not all of them. The table records some 740,000 clones, 80% to 95% of them present only once. Specimen: naive CD8+ T cells sorted from blood. All receptors come from a man aged 25-45 years in good health. CDR3s include the opening cysteine and the closing phenylalanine or tryptophan. A D gene is named only where the DNA matches it firmly. Some rows have no size entry. The others give once, few or many, or a class for an expanded clone.

j_call,v_call,clone_size,d_call,cdr3_aa,cdr3_nt
TRBJ2-1,TRBV29-1,-,TRBD2,CSVDTGLAGANEQFF,TGCAGCGTTGATACGGGACTAGCGGGAGCCAATGAGCAGTTCTTC
TRBJ2-7,TRBV9,-,TRBD1,CASSGDRGYEQYF,TGTGCCAGCAGCGGAGACAGGGGCTACGAGCAGTACTTC
TRBJ2-1,TRBV9,-,-,CASSVTTGFEQFF,TGTGCCAGCAGCGTAACTACAGGGTTCGAGCAGTTCTTC
TRBJ2-1,TRBV5-1,-,-,CASSADSYNEQFF,TGCGCCAGCAGCGCCGACAGTTACAATGAGCAGTTCTTC
TRBJ2-2,TRBV7-3,-,-,CASSLKTPGSNTGELFF,TGTGCCAGCAGCTTAAAAACCCCGGGTTCGAACACCGGGGAGCTGTTTTTT
TRBJ2-1,TRBV27,-,TRBD2,CASSNSGSKVEQFF,TGTGCCAGCAGTAATAGCGGGAGTAAGGTTGAGCAGTTCTTC
TRBJ2-7,TRBV29-1,-,TRBD2,CSVEDARTSGGTYEQYF,TGCAGCGTTGAAGATGCCCGGACTAGCGGGGGCACCTACGAGCAGTACTTC
TRBJ2-1,TRBV30,-,-,CAWSPIAYEQFF,TGTGCCTGGAGTCCCATTGCCTATGAGCAGTTCTTC
TRBJ2-1,TRBV18,-,-,CASSPEQGFFSNEQFF,TGTGCCAGCTCACCGGAGCAGGGGTTTTTTAGCAATGAGCAGTTCTTC
TRBJ2-1,TRBV27,-,-,CASSFIGSYNEQFF,TGTGCCAGCAGTTTTATCGGCTCCTACAATGAGCAGTTCTTC
TRBJ2-1,TRBV30,-,TRBD2,CAWNHPAGPRSNEQFF,TGTGCCTGGAATCACCCAGCGGGACCCCGGAGCAATGAGCAGTTCTTC
TRBJ2-7,TRBV5-1,-,TRBD2,CASSVDPSGSSYEQYF,TGCGCCAGCAGCGTAGACCCTAGCGGGAGCTCCTACGAGCAGTACTTC
TRBJ2-1,TRBV5-1,-,TRBD2,CASSLVWTGLAGYNEQFF,TGCGCCAGCAGCTTGGTATGGACGGGACTAGCGGGCTACAATGAGCAGTTCTTC
TRBJ2-1,TRBV4-1,once,TRBD2,CASSQLFGLAYEQFF,TGCGCCAGCAGCCAATTATTCGGACTAGCCTATGAGCAGTTCTTC
TRBJ2-7,TRBV9,-,TRBD1,CASSASRGTGTAEQYF,TGTGCCAGCAGCGCAAGCCGCGGGACAGGGACGGCCGAGCAGTACTTC
TRBJ2-1,TRBV19,once,-,CASGGGRYNEQFF,TGTGCCAGTGGGGGGGGCCGGTACAATGAGCAGTTCTTC
TRBJ2-7,TRBV19,-,TRBD2,CASSTLTAGALEQYF,TGTGCCAGTAGTACCCTGACTGCGGGAGCTCTCGAGCAGTACTTC
TRBJ2-5,TRBV19,-,TRBD2,CASNSGGQETQYF,TGTGCCAGTAATTCGGGAGGGCAAGAGACCCAGTACTTC
TRBJ2-3,TRBV13,-,TRBD2,CASSLRSSGYTDTQYF,TGTGCCAGCAGCTTGAGGAGTAGCGGGTACACAGATACGCAGTATTTT
TRBJ1-1,TRBV11-3,-,-,CASSWGANTEAFF,TGTGCCAGCAGCTGGGGGGCCAACACTGAAGCTTTCTTT
TRBJ2-5,TRBV7-9,-,TRBD2,CASSLEAGGETQYF,TGTGCCAGCAGCTTAGAAGCGGGAGGCGAGACCCAGTACTTC
TRBJ2-1,TRBV27,-,-,CASSQGGNEQFF,TGTGCCAGCAGTCAAGGTGGGAATGAGCAGTTCTTC
TRBJ2-1,TRBV13,-,-,CASSLDSSYNEQFF,TGTGCCAGCAGCTTAGACAGCTCCTACAATGAGCAGTTCTTC
TRBJ2-7,TRBV2,once,TRBD2,CATETSGLSYEQYF,TGTGCCACTGAGACTAGCGGTCTCTCCTACGAGCAGTACTTC
TRBJ1-2,TRBV7-9,-,-,CASHGKTYGYTF,TGTGCCAGCCATGGAAAGACCTATGGCTACACCTTC
TRBJ2-7,TRBV28,-,TRBD2,CASSLVAGGSYEQYF,TGTGCCAGCAGTTTAGTGGCGGGAGGCTCCTACGAGCAGTACTTC
TRBJ2-7,TRBV7-9,-,-,CASSLIGLQHEQYF,TGTGCCAGCAGCTTAATCGGACTTCAGCATGAGCAGTACTTC
TRBJ1-5,TRBV28,once,-,CASTDAYQGGSNQPQHF,TGTGCCAGCACTGATGCGTACCAGGGAGGTAGCAATCAGCCCCAGCATTTT
TRBJ2-7,TRBV7-9,-,TRBD2,CASSKTSGRAYEQYF,TGTGCCAGCAGCAAGACTAGCGGGAGAGCCTACGAGCAGTACTTC
TRBJ2-3,TRBV29-1,-,TRBD2,CSVDGVPGLAGGPTDTQYF,TGCAGCGTTGATGGCGTGCCGGGACTAGCGGGAGGGCCAACAGATACGCAGTATTTT
TRBJ1-2,TRBV6-5,-,-,CASSIHGGASYGYTF,TGTGCCAGCAGCATTCATGGGGGCGCTTCCTATGGCTACACCTTC
TRBJ2-7,TRBV10-3,-,TRBD1,CAISEAGQGYEQYF,TGTGCCATCAGTGAAGCGGGACAGGGTTACGAGCAGTACTTC
TRBJ2-7,TRBV5-4,-,-,CASSLSNPGGRVDEQYF,TGTGCCAGCAGCTTATCCAACCCCGGTGGCAGGGTCGACGAGCAGTACTTC
TRBJ2-5,TRBV4-2,-,-,CASSHRLSETQYF,TGTGCCAGCAGCCACCGACTATCGGAGACCCAGTACTTC
TRBJ2-1,TRBV4-3,once,TRBD1,CASSQDFSQGEGEQFF,TGCGCCAGCAGCCAAGATTTTTCCCAGGGGGAAGGTGAGCAGTTCTTC
TRBJ2-2,TRBV27,-,-,CASSPHYTGELFF,TGTGCCAGCAGTCCCCATTACACCGGGGAGCTGTTTTTT
TRBJ2-5,TRBV12-5,few,-,CASGLWGETQYF,TGTGCTAGTGGTTTGTGGGGAGAGACCCAGTACTTC
TRBJ1-2,TRBV28,-,TRBD1,CASRETGANYGYTF,TGTGCCAGCAGAGAAACAGGGGCCAACTATGGCTACACCTTC
TRBJ2-7,TRBV9,-,-,CASSVGVGKGYEQYF,TGTGCCAGCAGCGTAGGGGTGGGGAAGGGGTACGAGCAGTACTTC
TRBJ2-1,TRBV7-9,-,TRBD1,CASSPPDRDEQFF,TGTGCCAGCAGCCCACCGGACAGGGACGAGCAGTTCTTC
TRBJ2-3,TRBV10-1,-,-,CAGGRLWTQYF,TGCGCCGGAGGCCGGCTTTGGACGCAGTATTTT
TRBJ2-3,TRBV27,-,TRBD2,CASRFSGSVTDTQYF,TGTGCCAGCAGATTTAGCGGGAGTGTTACAGATACGCAGTATTTT
TRBJ2-1,TRBV4-3,-,-,CASSPEGIYNEQFF,TGCGCCAGCAGCCCAGAGGGAATTTACAATGAGCAGTTCTTC
TRBJ2-2,TRBV4-1,-,TRBD1,CASSQRTGNTGELFF,TGCGCCAGCAGCCAACGGACAGGTAACACCGGGGAGCTGTTTTTT
TRBJ1-3,TRBV28,-,-,CASRDTGFSGNTIYF,TGTGCCAGCAGAGACACAGGCTTCTCTGGAAACACCATATATTTT
TRBJ2-7,TRBV5-5,-,TRBD1,CASSRLGQGARDEQYF,TGTGCCAGCAGCCGTTTGGGACAGGGGGCGAGGGACGAGCAGTACTTC